The 17 T cell receptor beta chains below all came from one sample that was sequenced in a study of early T cells in non-severe SARS-CoV-2 infection. TCRdb passed the 5' RACE reads through MiXCR, listing each CDR3 protein once. The sample lists 64,000 or so distinct CDR3 sequences; approximately 10% were seen once. The sequenced sample was whole blood, obtained at baseline. Receptors originate from an adult who was a healthcare worker with PCR-confirmed SARS-CoV-2 infection or an uninfected control (not recorded which).

The rearrangement uses TRBV18 and TRBJ1-1, with a tentative D call TRBD1 (6 bases). CDR1 KGHSH and CDR2 LQKENI come from the germline V gene. The CDR3 totals 13 residues. V lost 4 bases to trimming and J lost 6 bases, with 12 bases between them. CDR3 region: CASSLDRRAEAFF. Here the CDR3 DNA reads TGTGCCAGCTCACTAGACAGGCGGGCTGAAGCTTTCTTT.

This clonotype came up a few times. The chain combines TRBV7-2 with TRBJ1-5; 10 nucleotides align to TRBD1. The V segment lost 4 bases and the J segment 5 bases; nucleotides outside the gene matches: 5. The germline V gene has CDR1 SGHTA and CDR2 FQGNSA. CDR3 size: 15 residues. CDR3 region: CASSSRQGAHQPQHF. The DNA for the CDR3 is TGTGCCAGCAGCTCCCGACAGGGGGCTCATCAGCCCCAGCATTTT.

This clonotype was counted many times. CDR3 coding DNA: TGTGCCACCTCCCCGGGAGGAACCGGAAACACCATATATTTT. Translated, it gives CATSPGGTGNTIYF. The chain couples TRBV25-1 to TRBJ1-3, with unresolved D. V was clipped by 10 bases and J by 4 bases, with 17 bases between them. This CDR3 spans 14 amino acids. The germline V gene encodes CDR1 MGHDK and CDR2 SYGVNS.

This clonotype occurred many times. This rearrangement joins TRBV11-3 to TRBJ1-1, with a possible D match to TRBD1 (5 bases). Germline V gene sequence: CDR1 SGHNT, CDR2 YENEEA. The CDR3 spans 13 residues. With 1 base removed from V and 5 bases from J, the gap between germline ends came to 8 bases. CDR3 nucleotide sequence: TGTGCCAGCAGCTTAGCCCCAGGGACTGAAGCTTTCTTT. Protein: CASSLAPGTEAFF.

In its sample, this clonotype was seen a few times. One end of the junction does not line up with germline, which may come from a read error. The rearrangement links TRBV6-1 to TRBJ1-1, with 9 bases matching TRBD1. CDR1 and CDR2 from the germline V gene are MNHNS and SASEGT. CDR3 length: 14 residues. The CDR3 nucleotides are TGTGCCAGCAGTCAACAGGGGGCGACTACTGAAGTTTTCTTT. The encoded protein is CASSQQGATTEVFF.

This clonotype was counted a few times. The CDR3 DNA sequence: TGTGCCAGCAGTGCCTCACTAGCGGGGGTATACAATGAGCAGTTCTTC. Residues: CASSASLAGVYNEQFF. The rearrangement joins TRBV6-1 to TRBJ2-1, with TRBD2 identical over 11 bases. Germline V gives CDR1 MNHNS, CDR2 SASEGT. The CDR3 consists of 16 residues. Trimming at V came to 4 bases and at J to 4 bases, leaving 6 bases not matched to a gene.

This clonotype was counted only a few times. The V gene is TRBV6-2 or TRBV6-3, the J gene TRBJ2-1, with 11 nucleotides matching TRBD2. CDR3 size: 15 residues. J gave up 5 bases and V 5 bases, and 5 bases lay outside the gene matches. In germline, CDR1 is MNHEY, CDR2 SVGEGT. The CDR3, as DNA: TGTGCCAGCAGTCCTAGCGGGGGGAACCACAATGAGCAGTTCTTC. It yields the protein CASSPSGGNHNEQFF.

Ten or more counts support this clonotype. The chain carries TRBV20-1 and TRBJ2-6; D remains ambiguous. Germline V gene data show CDR1 as DFQATT and CDR2 as SNEGSKA (reference sequence). V lost 1 base and J lost 0, with 10 bases in between. The CDR3 sequence is 16 residues long. This CDR3 reads CSARVEAGSGANVLTF. The DNA for the CDR3 is TGCAGTGCTAGAGTTGAGGCAGGCTCTGGGGCCAACGTCCTGACTTTC.

The chain joins TRBV29-1 to TRBJ1-1; D possibly corresponds to TRBD1 (6 bases). Trimming cost V 4 bases and J 1 base, with 13 bases left between them. There are 14 residues in the CDR3. In germline, CDR1 is SQVTM, CDR2 ANQGSEA. Here the CDR3 reads CSVASGAQNTEAFF. CDR3 coding DNA: TGCAGCGTTGCTTCAGGGGCCCAGAACACTGAAGCTTTCTTT.

Ten or more counts support this clonotype. V gene TRBV11-2 combines with J gene TRBJ1-4; D not resolved. Germline V gene sequence: CDR1 SGHAT, CDR2 FQNNGV. Trimming cost V 3 bases and J 7 bases, with 6 bases left between them. The CDR3 spans 12 residues. The CDR3 DNA sequence: TGTGCCAGCAGCTTCCACCCTGAAAAACTGTTTTTT. Amino acid sequence: CASSFHPEKLFF.

This clonotype occurred a few times. This rearrangement joins TRBV7-9 to TRBJ2-2; D perhaps matches TRBD2 (5 bases). The CDR3 has 12 residues. Deletions cut 5 bases from V and 9 bases from J, with 10 bases between. Germline CDR1 is SEHNR and CDR2 is FQNEAQ (reference sequence). CDR3 amino acids: CASSLNGRELFF. In nucleotides, the CDR3 is TGTGCCAGCAGCCTCAACGGGAGGGAGCTGTTTTTT.

There are many counts of this clonotype. The V and J genes are TRBV7-6 and TRBJ2-3; 16 nucleotides match TRBD2. The CDR3 totals 18 residues. The trim removed 3 bases at V and 4 bases at J, leaving 7 bases unmatched. Germline CDR1 is SGHVS and CDR2 is FNYEAQ. CDR3 nucleotides: TGTGCCAGCAGCTTGTTGGGACTAGCGGGGGGGACCGCAGATACGCAGTATTTT. Amino acids: CASSLLGLAGGTADTQYF.

In its sample, this clonotype was seen a few times. The chain combines TRBV10-3 with TRBJ2-3; no reliable D call. This CDR3 is 14 amino acids long. CDR1 and CDR2 from the germline V gene are ENHRY and SYGVKD. Between the trimmed V and J ends, which lost 5 bases and 2 bases, there was a span of 11 bases. The CDR3 sequence is CAISTRRNTDTQYF. The CDR3 bases are TGTGCCATCAGTACCCGGCGAAACACAGATACGCAGTATTTT.

This clonotype has at least ten counts. The chain has TRBV7-8 and TRBJ1-5, with D tentatively TRBD1 (6 bases). From germline, CDR1 is SGHVS and CDR2 FQNEAQ. The CDR3 length is 17 residues. V shed 7 bases and J shed 0 bases, with 19 bases lying between them. CDR3: CASTFGGAFYSNQPQHF. CDR3 bases: TGTGCCAGCACCTTTGGGGGGGCCTTTTATAGCAATCAGCCCCAGCATTTT.

The chain couples TRBV5-4 to TRBJ1-1; D is possibly TRBD1 (6 bases). The ends were cut back, 3 bases at V and 3 bases at J, with 21 bases in the middle. Per germline, CDR1 SGHNT and CDR2 YYREEE (reference sequence). This CDR3 has 17 amino acids. Written as DNA, the CDR3 is TGTGCCAGCAGCTCCTACTTTGTGATGGGGGCGGACACTGAAGCTTTCTTT. It yields the protein CASSSYFVMGADTEAFF.

In nucleotides, the CDR3 is TGTGCCAGCAGCCCCCCCGGGACTAGCGGCTACGAGCAGTACTTC. This translates into CASSPPGTSGYEQYF. The rearrangement links TRBV11-2 to TRBJ2-7; 11 bases match TRBD2. Germline values: CDR1 SGHAT, CDR2 FQNNGV. The CDR3 consists of 15 residues. Trimming at V came to 5 bases and at J to 3 bases, leaving 6 bases not matched to a gene.

The chain combines TRBV7-8 with TRBJ1-6; D is unclear. The CDR3 sequence is 13 residues long. V was shortened by 3 bases and J by 14 bases, with 14 bases between the two germline ends. Germline V gene data show CDR1 as SGHVS and CDR2 as FQNEAQ. Written as DNA, the CDR3 is TGTGCCAGCAGCTTGGTGGAGCTGGAAGCCCTCCACTTT. Translated, it gives CASSLVELEALHF.